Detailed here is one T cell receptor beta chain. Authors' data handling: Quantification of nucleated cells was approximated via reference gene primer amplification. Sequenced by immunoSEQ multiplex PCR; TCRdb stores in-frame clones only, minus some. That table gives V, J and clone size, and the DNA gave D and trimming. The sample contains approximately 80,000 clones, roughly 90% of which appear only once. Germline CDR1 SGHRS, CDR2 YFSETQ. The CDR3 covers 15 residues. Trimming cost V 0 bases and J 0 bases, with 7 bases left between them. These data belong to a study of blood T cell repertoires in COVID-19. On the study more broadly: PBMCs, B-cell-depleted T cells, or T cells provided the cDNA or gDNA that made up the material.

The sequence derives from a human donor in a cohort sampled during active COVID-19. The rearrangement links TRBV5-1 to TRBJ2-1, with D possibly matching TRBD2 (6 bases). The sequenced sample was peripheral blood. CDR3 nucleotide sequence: TGCGCCAGCAGCTTGGGGGGGGACTCCTACAATGAGCAGTTCTTC. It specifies CASSLGGDSYNEQFF.